This entry concerns a single T cell receptor (beta chain). This entry belongs to a study of shared clonotypes between healthy human individuals. The V end lost 3 bases, the J end lost 6 bases, and 12 bases lay between the germline ends. CDR1 and CDR2 (germline): MNHEY, SMNVEV (reference sequence). The CDR3 spans 14 residues. It was CD45RO-negative cells, positively selected for CCR7, that made up naive CD8 cells, with terminally differentiated effector memory CD45RA+ cells excluded. For sorted subsets, 200 ng DNA per replicate equaled approximately 30,000 T cell genomes. Here immunoSEQ multiplex PCR was the method, and the copy in TCRdb shows in-frame clones only, minus some. Among a few million clones, 90% to 95% were seen once, and the ten largest hold around 1.7%.

V gene TRBV27 combines with J gene TRBJ2-4; D perhaps matches TRBD1 (5 bases). The specimen was naive CD8+ T cells from PBMCs. This TCR came from a young man in good health. Some clones in this sample may be carry-over from other donors' samples. The CDR3 spells CASSFAGPRNIQYF. CDR3 sequence (DNA): TGTGCCAGCAGTTTTGCAGGGCCAAGAAACATTCAGTACTTC.